This T cell receptor (beta chain) appears in the sequencing data of a study of cytomegalovirus exposure and HLA in healthy donors. Background on the study: Among 350 to 500 genotyped donors, about 83% fell in the Caucasian-associated ancestry cluster.

Study findings and constraints: Immune exposure information comprised only CMV serostatus. Presence/absence comparisons presumed near-even sequencing depth among donors.

This clone was seen more than once but under ten times. Its specificity is not known. In the PCR, 60 Vbeta and 13 Jbeta primers were used. The method was immunoSEQ multiplex PCR; TCRdb's version includes in-frame clones alone and lacks a portion of them. The table records 200,000 or so clones, roughly 81% of them present only once. Losses at the gene ends were 2 bases for V and 8 bases for J; bases not matched to a gene: 4. This CDR3 has 14 amino acids. The V gene's germline CDR1 is LNHDA and CDR2 SQIVND (reference sequence). J is TRBJ2-1 and V is TRBV19; the match to TRBD1 covers 9 bases. This receptor was obtained from a woman aged 30 to 39 in good health and CMV-seropositive. The sequenced sample consisted of PBMCs. CDR3 in amino acids: CASSIWGQGDEQFF. DNA of the CDR3: TGTGCCAGTAGTATATGGGGACAGGGCGATGAGCAGTTCTTC.